A single TCR beta chain is shown here with its context. Study processing details: Reference gene primer amplification gave estimated nucleated cell counts. Measured with immunoSEQ multiplex PCR; TCRdb has only the in-frame clones, and not every one. Clone size and V and J calls were adopted from that table, with D and trimming inferred from the DNA. The data hold 73,000 or so clones, with about 86% observed a single time. The sample comes from a study of blood T cell repertoires in COVID-19. Turning to the study itself: Some COVID-19 samples were acute and others convalescent; all came from the United States, Italy and Spain. PBMCs, B-cell-depleted T cells, or T cells provided the cDNA or gDNA that made up the material.

Trimming at V came to 6 bases and at J to 2 bases, leaving 9 bases not matched to a gene. The germline gives CDR1 LGHDT, CDR2 YNNKEL (reference sequence). The CDR3 is 15 amino acids. The V and J genes are TRBV3-1 (or the pseudogene TRBV3-2) and TRBJ2-7, with 8 bases fitting TRBD1. Material for sequencing was peripheral blood. The origin of this receptor is a man in his fifties with active COVID-19. The CDR3 region is CASSPPRTGPYEQYF. The CDR3 region has the DNA TGTGCCAGCAGTCCTCCCCGGACAGGGCCCTACGAGCAGTACTTC.